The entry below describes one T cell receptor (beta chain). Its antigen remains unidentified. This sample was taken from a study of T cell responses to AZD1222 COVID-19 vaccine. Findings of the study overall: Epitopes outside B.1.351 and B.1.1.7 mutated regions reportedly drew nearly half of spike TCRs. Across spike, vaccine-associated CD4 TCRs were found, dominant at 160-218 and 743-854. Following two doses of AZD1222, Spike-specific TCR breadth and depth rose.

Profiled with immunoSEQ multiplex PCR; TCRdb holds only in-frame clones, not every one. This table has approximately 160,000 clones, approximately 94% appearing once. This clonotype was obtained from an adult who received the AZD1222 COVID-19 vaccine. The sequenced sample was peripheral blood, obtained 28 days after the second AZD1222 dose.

CDR3 bases: TGTGCCAGCAGACAAGGGGCCGAAAAACTGTTTTTT. Translated: CASRQGAEKLFF. This chain uses TRBV27 with TRBJ1-4, with a tentative D call TRBD1 (5 bases). CDR1 and CDR2 (germline): MNHEY, SMNVEV (reference sequence). V lost 6 bases, J lost 8 bases, and 10 bases lay in between. CDR3 size: 12 residues.